This entry lists 29 T cell receptor beta chains sequenced from one sample in a study of somatic mutations in cytotoxic T cells in rheumatoid arthritis. Clones were read by immunoSEQ multiplex PCR, and TCRdb kept only the in-frame ones, dropping some. The sample carries 15,000 to 20,000 clones, about 69% recorded once. The material sequenced was CD8+ T cells sorted from blood. The receptor set was obtained from an adult with rheumatoid arthritis.

This rearrangement joins TRBV28 to TRBJ2-7; the D gene is possibly TRBD1 (6 bases). From germline, CDR1 is MDHEN and CDR2 SYDVKM. V lost 4 bases and J lost 2, with 15 bases in between. CDR3 length equals 15 residues. Here the CDR3 reads CASSSERTVAYEQYF. The CDR3 DNA reads TGTGCCAGCAGTTCAGAAAGGACAGTCGCCTACGAGCAGTACTTC.

The V call is TRBV6-5, the J call TRBJ2-5, with D unclear. CDR1 is MNHEY and CDR2 is SVGAGI in the germline V gene. The CDR3 sequence is 14 residues long. With 8 bases removed from V and 0 bases from J, the gap between germline ends came to 13 bases. CDR3 amino acids: CASRPSTYQETQYF. The CDR3 nucleotides read TGTGCCAGCCGACCGTCAACGTACCAAGAGACCCAGTACTTC.

This clone was seen just once. The chain carries TRBV6-5 and TRBJ2-1; 7 bases align to TRBD1. The V gene's germline CDR1 is MNHEY and CDR2 SVGAGI. J was trimmed by 8 bases and V by 3 bases; bases with no gene match: 4. There are 13 residues in the CDR3. The CDR3 is CASSYQGVDEQFF. The CDR3, as DNA: TGTGCCAGCAGTTATCAGGGGGTGGATGAGCAGTTCTTC.

In regard to this clone: The missing conserved phenylalanine or tryptophan at the end of this CDR3 makes a read error likely. This chain links TRBV5-1 with TRBJ1-2; a possible D gene is TRBD1 (5 bases). The V end was cut by 6 bases, the J end by 3 bases, with 15 bases between. Germline V gene data show CDR1 as SGHRS and CDR2 as YFSETQ. This CDR3 has 14 residues. The CDR3 loop is CASNHFPGDYGYTL. The CDR3 DNA follows: TGCGCCAGCAACCACTTTCCGGGGGACTATGGCTACACCCTC.

The V and J genes are TRBV27 and TRBJ2-1; no clear D gene. CDR3 size: 15 residues. Trimming cost V 3 bases and J 0 bases, with 9 bases left between them. The V gene's germline CDR1 is MNHEY and CDR2 SMNVEV (reference sequence). CDR3 DNA sequence: TGTGCCAGCAGTTTCAGCGCCAGCTCCTACAATGAGCAGTTCTTC. Residues: CASSFSASSYNEQFF.

J is TRBJ1-2 and V is TRBV9, with D possibly matching TRBD1 (5 bases). Trimming shortened V by 0 bases and J by 3 bases, and 18 bases separated the two germline ends. The CDR3 is 17 amino acids. Germline V lookup: CDR1 SGDLS, CDR2 YYNGEE. The CDR3 is CASSVGQEGNGDYGYTF. CDR3 nucleotide sequence: TGTGCCAGCAGCGTAGGGCAGGAGGGGAATGGTGACTATGGCTACACCTTC.

The V call is TRBV19, the J call TRBJ1-5; D is ambiguous. The CDR3 contains 15 residues. Deletions cut 6 bases from V and 2 bases from J, with 14 bases between. CDR1 is LNHDA, CDR2 SQIVND, per germline (reference sequence). CDR3 DNA sequence: TGTGCCAGTAGAATTCTTGATGGAGGCAATCAGCCCCAGCATTTT. As protein: CASRILDGGNQPQHF.

This chain uses TRBV30 with TRBJ2-3; 14 bases fit TRBD2. CDR1 and CDR2 from the germline V gene are GTSNPN and SVGIG (reference sequence). V lost 7 bases to trimming and J lost 5 bases; unmatched junction nucleotides: 17. The CDR3 is made up of 18 amino acids. The CDR3 loop is CAFSGLAGGRNKRDTQYF. The CDR3 coding sequence is TGTGCCTTCAGTGGACTAGCGGGAGGCCGCAATAAGAGAGATACGCAGTATTTT.

The chain carries TRBV13 and TRBJ1-2; 10 nucleotides align to TRBD1. Germline V gene data show CDR1 as PRHDT and CDR2 as FYEKMQ (reference sequence). This CDR3 spans 14 amino acids. The junction had 0 bases not matched to a gene; V was cut back by 4 bases and J by 1 base. Here the CDR3 reads CASSWTGGNYGYTF. In nucleotides, the CDR3 is TGTGCCAGCAGCTGGACAGGGGGTAACTATGGCTACACCTTC. The full variable domain, in which reference TRBV13 and TRBJ1-2 provide the parts outside the CDR3, is AAGVIQSPRHLIKEKRETATLKCYPIPRHDTVYWYQQGPGQDPQFLISFYEKMQSDKGSIPDRFSAQQFSDYHSELNMSSLELGDSALYFCASSWTGGNYGYTFGSGTRLTVV.

V usage is TRBV5-4 and J usage is TRBJ1-1; 9 nucleotides line up with TRBD1. V lost 7 bases, J lost 11 bases, and 6 bases stayed unmatched. The CDR3 sequence is 11 residues long. Looked up from germline, CDR1 is SGHNT and CDR2 is YYREEE (reference sequence). This CDR3 is CASWTGVDAFF. Here the CDR3 DNA reads TGTGCCAGCTGGACAGGGGTGGATGCTTTCTTT.

V is TRBV4-1 and J is TRBJ2-1; TRBD1 agrees at 8 bases. The V segment lost 0 bases and the J segment 1 base; nucleotides outside the gene matches: 5. The CDR3 covers 17 residues. The V gene's germline CDR1 is MGHRA and CDR2 YSYEKL. The CDR3 coding sequence is TGCGCCAGCAGCCAAGAATGGACAGGGTTTTCCTACAATGAGCAGTTCTTC. It encodes CASSQEWTGFSYNEQFF.

This clone was observed once. The chain combines TRBV6-1 with TRBJ2-1; D possibly corresponds to TRBD2 (6 bases). Germline CDR1 reads MNHNS; CDR2 reads SASEGT. The germline V and J ends were trimmed by 4 bases and 5 bases, with 24 bases remaining between them. This CDR3 comprises 18 residues. This chain's CDR3 is CASSGALWPGVGDNEQFF. In DNA form, the CDR3 reads TGTGCCAGCAGTGGGGCCCTTTGGCCGGGAGTGGGGGACAATGAGCAGTTCTTC.

V usage is TRBV27 and J usage is TRBJ1-5; 7 bases agree with TRBD1. Unmatched junction bases numbered 2, after V lost 2 bases and J lost 1 base. This CDR3 comprises 15 residues. Germline V gene lookup returns CDR1 MNHEY and CDR2 SMNVEV (reference sequence). The CDR3 protein is CASSLRGLSNQPQHF. CDR3 nucleotides: TGTGCCAGCAGTTTAAGGGGGCTGAGCAATCAGCCCCAGCATTTT.

This chain connects TRBV6-5 to TRBJ2-1; D may be TRBD1 or TRBD2 (5 bases each). Trimming removed 5 bases at V and 0 bases at J, with 11 bases between. Germline-derived CDR1 and CDR2 are MNHEY and SVGAGI. There are 15 residues in the CDR3. DNA of the CDR3: TGTGCCAGCAGTCAGGGACGGGGCTCCTACAATGAGCAGTTCTTC. The encoded protein is CASSQGRGSYNEQFF.

The CDR3 coding sequence is TGTGCCAGCAGTGTCAGGACAGGGAAGGTTTGGAAACTGTTTTTT. Translating it yields CASSVRTGKVWKLFF. The chain employs TRBV6-1 and TRBJ1-4; 8 positions match TRBD1. V lost 4 bases and J lost 11; bases outside the gene matches: 12. Germline CDR1 is MNHNS and CDR2 is SASEGT. The CDR3 loop spans 15 amino acids.

A note on this clone: Other nucleotide sequences in the sample specify the same CDR3. The genes are TRBV6-5 and TRBJ1-1, with D perhaps TRBD1 (6 bases). Germline-derived CDR1 and CDR2 are MNHEY and SVGAGI. This CDR3 is built from 12 residues. V lost 7 bases, J lost 4 bases, and 10 bases lay in between. CDR3 protein: CASTDRSTEAFF. The DNA of the CDR3 is TGTGCCAGCACAGACAGGAGCACTGAAGCTTTCTTT.

The chain carries TRBV4-1 and TRBJ2-2; D call uncertain. This CDR3 is built from 14 residues. The germline V gene encodes CDR1 MGHRA and CDR2 YSYEKL. V was cut by 1 base and J by 2 bases, with 5 bases left in between. CDR3 region: CASSQVANTGELFF. CDR3 coding DNA: TGCGCCAGCAGCCAAGTAGCCAACACCGGGGAGCTGTTTTTT.

This chain joins TRBV19 and TRBJ2-3; 8 bases are a match to TRBD2. The CDR3 consists of 16 residues. From germline, CDR1 is LNHDA and CDR2 SQIVND (reference sequence). The V and J ends lost 3 bases and 1 base, in that order; junction bases with no gene match: 6. DNA for the CDR3: TGTGCCAGTAGTATGGGGGCGGGGGGACGCACAGATACGCAGTATTTT. Translating it yields CASSMGAGGRTDTQYF.

V usage is TRBV27 and J usage is TRBJ2-1; 7 bases are shared with TRBD2. The CDR3 has 14 residues. CDR1 and CDR2 from the germline V gene are MNHEY and SMNVEV (reference sequence). The ends lost 2 bases at V and 7 bases at J; junction bases unmatched: 5. The CDR3 DNA follows: TGTGCCAGCAGTTTAACTAGCGTGGGGAATGAGCAGTTCTTC. Translated, it gives CASSLTSVGNEQFF.

The gene calls are TRBV7-9 and TRBJ2-3; maybe TRBD2 (6 bases). Trimming removed 8 bases from V and 3 bases from J, with 9 bases in between. The V gene's germline CDR1 is SEHNR and CDR2 FQNEAQ (reference sequence). The CDR3 is 12 amino acids. CDR3 in DNA: TGTGCCAGCGGGACTCAGACAGATACGCAGTATTTT. This codes for CASGTQTDTQYF.

The chain uses TRBV5-4 and TRBJ2-1, with D uncertain. V lost 4 bases and J lost 10, with 18 bases in between. This CDR3 has 14 amino acids. Germline lookup yields CDR1 SGHNT and CDR2 YYREEE (reference sequence). The CDR3 DNA follows: TGTGCCAGCAGCCTGGCTGTTGGGTTAGGAGAGCAGTTCTTC. Its translation: CASSLAVGLGEQFF. The whole variable domain, remainder taken from reference TRBV5-4 and TRBJ2-1, is ETGVTQSPTHLIKTRGQQVTLRCSSQSGHNTVSWYQQALGQGPQFIFQYYREEENGRGNFPPRFSGLQFPNYSSELNVNALELDDSALYLCASSLAVGLGEQFFGPGTRLTVL.

The V and J genes are TRBV11-2 and TRBJ2-5, with 7 bases that match TRBD1. Judging by the DNA end, TRBJ2-7 fits better; the J call may be wrong. Germline values: CDR1 SGHAT, CDR2 FQNNGV. The CDR3 has 15 residues. CDR3 bases: TGTGCCAGCAGCTTAGGAGGGGGCACAATCTACGAGCAGTACTTC. This encodes CASSLGGGTIYEQYF.

The rearrangement uses TRBV6-5 and TRBJ2-5; 8 positions match TRBD1. The CDR3 is 15 amino acids. Germline loops: CDR1 MNHEY, CDR2 SVGAGI. With V trimmed by 4 bases and J by 4 bases, 8 bases remained unmatched. The DNA for the CDR3 is TGTGCCAGCAGTTCCGCGGCAGGGGGCTTAGAGACCCAGTACTTC. Amino acid sequence: CASSSAAGGLETQYF.

The chain uses TRBV29-1 and TRBJ1-2; D may be TRBD1 (5 bases). Trimming stripped 7 bases from V and 2 bases from J, with 14 bases between. The CDR3 sequence is 13 residues long. Germline assignment: CDR1 SQVTM and CDR2 ANQGSEA. This CDR3 is CSAATVTNYGYTF. CDR3 sequence (DNA): TGCAGCGCAGCGACAGTGACAAACTATGGCTACACCTTC. Looking up the rest from reference TRBV29-1 and TRBJ1-2 gives the full variable domain: SAVISQKPSRDICQRGTSLTIQCQVDSQVTMMFWYRQQPGQSLTLIATANQGSEATYESGFVIDKFPISRPNLTFSTLTVSNMSPEDSSIYLCSAATVTNYGYTFGSGTRLTVV.

This clone has just one count. The V call is TRBV18, the J call TRBJ2-5, with a weak D call TRBD2 (6 bases). There are 13 residues in the CDR3. V was clipped by 3 bases and J by 4 bases, with 9 bases between them. Germline loops: CDR1 KGHSH, CDR2 LQKENI. Here the CDR3 DNA reads TGTGCCAGCTCACCGTGGAGGGGAGAGACCCAGTACTTC. Translating gives CASSPWRGETQYF.

As to this clone: A read error may produce the germline difference seen at one junction end. DNA of the CDR3: TGTGCCTGGAGTGTAGGCTGGGGGCGGGAGACTCAGTACTTC. It codes for CAWSVGWGRETQYF. The chain links TRBV30 to TRBJ2-5; D possibly corresponds to TRBD2 (7 bases). Germline CDR1 is GTSNPN and CDR2 is SVGIG (reference sequence). CDR3 length equals 14 residues.

This clone was counted between two and nine times. The chain recombines TRBV7-9 with TRBJ1-1; no firm D call. V gave up 5 bases and J gave up 5 bases, with 18 bases separating them. Looked up from germline, CDR1 is SEHNR and CDR2 is FQNEAQ (reference sequence). The CDR3 loop spans 15 amino acids. The CDR3 region has the DNA TGTGCCAGCAGCACTGGGCCGGAAACCGGGACTGAAGCTTTCTTT. It translates to CASSTGPETGTEAFF.

The CDR3 loop reads CASGRVGLNTEAFF. The CDR3 coding sequence is TGTGCCTCGGGGCGGGTGGGGCTGAACACTGAAGCTTTCTTT. The genes are TRBV30 and TRBJ1-1; D might be TRBD1 (5 bases). The CDR3 is 14 amino acids. CDR1 and CDR2 (germline): GTSNPN, SVGIG (reference sequence). Trimming pared 7 bases from V and 0 bases from J, leaving 15 bases between. The full variable domain, completed using reference TRBV30 and TRBJ1-1, is SQTIHQWPATLVQPVGSPLSLECTVEGTSNPNLYWYRQAAGRGLQLLFYSVGIGQISSEVPQNLSASRPQDRQFILSSKKLLLSDSGFYLCASGRVGLNTEAFFGQGTRLTVV.

The chain carries TRBV11-2 and TRBJ1-1; D not certain. Germline assignment: CDR1 SGHAT and CDR2 FQNNGV. The CDR3 is made up of 13 amino acids. Between the trimmed V and J ends, which lost 1 base and 1 base, there was a span of 4 bases. CDR3 sequence: CASSLVANTEAFF. CDR3 DNA: TGTGCCAGCAGCTTAGTCGCGAACACTGAAGCTTTCTTT.